This T cell receptor (beta chain) was documented in a study of CD8+ T cells in alopecia areata. General observations from the study: Normal scalp showed lower clonality than lesional scalp, especially alopecia totalis/universalis. Scalp specimens additionally yield sequences from normal skin's resident alphabeta T cells. TCR sharing was clearer in mice than between patients, perhaps partly owing to patient HLA diversity.

Comments on this clone: Its specificity is not known.

Sorting of CD4+ and CD8+ T cells was performed on PBMCs. CDR3 size: 17 residues. Germline V gene data show CDR1 as SGHRS and CDR2 as YFSETQ. Trimming removed 1 base from V and 1 base from J, with 17 bases in between. RNA extraction and reverse transcription yielded cDNA as sequencing template. Using immunoSEQ multiplex PCR, the repertoire was profiled, and TCRdb retains in-frame clones only, with some absent. Among about 110,000 clones listed, almost 60% were seen once. This receptor was identified in a human donor in good health. The chain joins TRBV5-1 to TRBJ1-1; D may be TRBD1 (6 bases). Sample: CD8+ T cells sorted from blood. This chain's CDR3 is CASSLTGAPGENTEAFF. In DNA, the CDR3 is TGCGCCAGCAGCTTGACGGGGGCGCCGGGGGAGAACACTGAAGCTTTCTTT.